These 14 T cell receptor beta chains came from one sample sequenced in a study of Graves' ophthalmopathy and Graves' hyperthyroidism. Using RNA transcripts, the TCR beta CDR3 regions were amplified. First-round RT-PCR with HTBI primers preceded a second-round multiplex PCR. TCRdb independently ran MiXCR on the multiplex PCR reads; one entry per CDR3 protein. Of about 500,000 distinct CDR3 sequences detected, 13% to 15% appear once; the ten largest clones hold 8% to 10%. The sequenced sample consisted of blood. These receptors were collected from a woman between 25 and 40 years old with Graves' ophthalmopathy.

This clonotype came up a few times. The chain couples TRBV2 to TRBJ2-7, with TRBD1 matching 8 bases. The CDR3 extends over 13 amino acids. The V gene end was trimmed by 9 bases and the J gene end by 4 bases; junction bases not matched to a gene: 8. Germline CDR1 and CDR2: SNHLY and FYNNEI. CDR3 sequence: CARRQGSKYEQYF. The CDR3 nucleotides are TGTGCCAGAAGACAGGGGTCTAAGTACGAGCAGTACTTC.

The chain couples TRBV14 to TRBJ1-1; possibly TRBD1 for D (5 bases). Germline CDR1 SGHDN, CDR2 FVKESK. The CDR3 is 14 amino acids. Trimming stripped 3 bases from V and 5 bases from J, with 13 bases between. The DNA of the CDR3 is TGTGCCAGCAGCCACCGGGGGATTCGGACTGAAGCTTTCTTT. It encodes CASSHRGIRTEAFF.

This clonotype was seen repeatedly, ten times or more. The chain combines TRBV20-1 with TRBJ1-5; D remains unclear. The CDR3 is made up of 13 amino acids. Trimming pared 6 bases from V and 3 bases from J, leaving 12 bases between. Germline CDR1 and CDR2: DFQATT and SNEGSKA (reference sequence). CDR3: CSALRALNQPQHF. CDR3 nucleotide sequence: TGCAGTGCCCTAAGGGCCCTCAATCAGCCCCAGCATTTT.

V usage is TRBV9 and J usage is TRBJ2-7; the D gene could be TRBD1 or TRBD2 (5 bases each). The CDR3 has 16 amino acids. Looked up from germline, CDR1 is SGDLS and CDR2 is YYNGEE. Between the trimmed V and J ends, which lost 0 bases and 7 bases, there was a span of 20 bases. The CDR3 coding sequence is TGTGCCAGCAGCGTAGGCCCAGGGACGGGACGTGTAGAGCAGTACTTC. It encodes CASSVGPGTGRVEQYF. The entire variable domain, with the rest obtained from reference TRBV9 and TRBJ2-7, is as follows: DSGVTQTPKHLITATGQRVTLRCSPRSGDLSVYWYQQSLDQGLQFLIQYYNGEERAKGNILERFSAQQFPDLHSELNLSSLELGDSALYFCASSVGPGTGRVEQYFGPGTRLTVT.

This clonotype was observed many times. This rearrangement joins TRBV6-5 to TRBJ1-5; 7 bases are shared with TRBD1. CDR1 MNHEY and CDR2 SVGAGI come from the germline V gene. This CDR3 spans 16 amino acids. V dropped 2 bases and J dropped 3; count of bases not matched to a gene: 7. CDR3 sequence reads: CASSYRGPVLNQPQHF. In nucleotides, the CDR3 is TGTGCCAGCAGTTACAGGGGGCCCGTACTCAATCAGCCCCAGCATTTT.

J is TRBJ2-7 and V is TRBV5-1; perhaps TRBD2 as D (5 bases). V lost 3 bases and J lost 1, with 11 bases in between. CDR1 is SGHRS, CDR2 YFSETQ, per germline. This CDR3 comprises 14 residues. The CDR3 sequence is CASSWGVGSYEQYF. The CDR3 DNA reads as TGCGCCAGCAGCTGGGGAGTCGGGTCCTACGAGCAGTACTTC.

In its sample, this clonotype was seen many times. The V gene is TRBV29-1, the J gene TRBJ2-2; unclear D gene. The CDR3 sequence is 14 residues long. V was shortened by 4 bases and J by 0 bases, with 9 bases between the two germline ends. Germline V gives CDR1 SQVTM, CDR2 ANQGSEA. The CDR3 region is CSVVEPPNTGELFF. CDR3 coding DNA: TGCAGCGTTGTTGAACCCCCGAACACCGGGGAGCTGTTTTTT.

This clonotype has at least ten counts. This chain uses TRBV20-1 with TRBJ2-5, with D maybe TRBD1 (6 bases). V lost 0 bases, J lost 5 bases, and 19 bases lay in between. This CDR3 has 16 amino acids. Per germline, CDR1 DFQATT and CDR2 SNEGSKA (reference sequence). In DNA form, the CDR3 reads TGCAGTGCTAGAGAGCAGTGGTTTGGGGGCGGCGAGACCCAGTACTTC. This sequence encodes CSAREQWFGGGETQYF.

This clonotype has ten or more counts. CDR3 sequence (DNA): TGTGCCAGTAGTGCCTCGTGGGGAAATCAGCCCCAGCATTTT. This gives the protein CASSASWGNQPQHF. The chain uses TRBV19 and TRBJ1-5, with unresolved D. The V end was cut by 5 bases, the J end by 4 bases, with 12 bases between. The CDR3 has 14 amino acids. Germline CDR1 and CDR2: LNHDA and SQIVND (reference sequence).

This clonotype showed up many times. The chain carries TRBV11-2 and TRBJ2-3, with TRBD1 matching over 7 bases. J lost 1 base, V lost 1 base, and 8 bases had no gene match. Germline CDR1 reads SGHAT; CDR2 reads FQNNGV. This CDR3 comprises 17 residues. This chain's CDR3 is CASSLGQGTEGTDTQYF. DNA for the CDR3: TGTGCCAGCAGCTTAGGTCAAGGGACAGAAGGCACAGATACGCAGTATTTT.

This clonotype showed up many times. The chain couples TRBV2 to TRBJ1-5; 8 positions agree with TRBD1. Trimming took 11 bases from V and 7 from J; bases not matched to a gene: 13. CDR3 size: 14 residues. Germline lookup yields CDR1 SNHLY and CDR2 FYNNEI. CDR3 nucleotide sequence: TGTGCCCTGGGCGGGACAGGAGGGGCCCAGCCCCAGCATTTT. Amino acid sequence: CALGGTGGAQPQHF.

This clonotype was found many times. The CDR3 sequence: CASGLSGSTEAFF. The CDR3, as DNA: TGTGCCAGCGGGCTCAGTGGATCCACTGAAGCTTTCTTT. This chain joins TRBV11-1 and TRBJ1-1; D call uncertain. Trimming removed 8 bases at V and 4 bases at J, with 14 bases between. This CDR3 has 13 residues. CDR1 is SGHAT, CDR2 FQDESV, per germline (reference sequence).

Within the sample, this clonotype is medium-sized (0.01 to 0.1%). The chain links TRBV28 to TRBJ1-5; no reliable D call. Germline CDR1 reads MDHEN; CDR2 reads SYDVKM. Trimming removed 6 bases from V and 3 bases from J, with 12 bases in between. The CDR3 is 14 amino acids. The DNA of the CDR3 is TGTGCCAGCAGGCTAAGTTGGGACAATCAGCCCCAGCATTTT. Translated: CASRLSWDNQPQHF.

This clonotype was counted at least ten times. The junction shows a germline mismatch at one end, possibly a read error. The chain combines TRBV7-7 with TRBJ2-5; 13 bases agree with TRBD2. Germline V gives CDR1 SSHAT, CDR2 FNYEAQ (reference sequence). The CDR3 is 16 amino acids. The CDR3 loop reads CASSLGGLAGAETQYF. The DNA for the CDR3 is TGTGCTAGCAGCTTAGGTGGACTAGCGGGAGCGGAGACCCAGTACTTC. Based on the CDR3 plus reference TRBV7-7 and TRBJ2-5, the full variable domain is GAGVSQSPRYKVTKRGQDVTLRCDPISSHATLYWYQQALGQGPEFLTYFNYEAQPDKSGLPSDRFSAERPEGSISTLTIQRTEQRDSAMYRCASSLGGLAGAETQYFGPGTRLLVL.